The 10 T cell receptor beta chains reported below all come from one sample, sequenced in a study of shared clonotypes between healthy human individuals. The protocol was immunoSEQ multiplex PCR, while the TCRdb copy is restricted to in-frame clones and leaves out a portion. The sample has about 2.5 million clones; 92% are singletons. Material for sequencing was naive CD4+ T cells from PBMCs. Subset indicated: CD45RA+ positively selected. The receptor set was obtained from a man between 18 and 35 years old in good health. Some clones in this sample may be carry-over from other donors' samples.

V and J are TRBV7-6 and TRBJ2-6; D gene uncertain. V dropped 5 bases and J dropped 2 bases, with 13 bases sitting between them. This CDR3 region has 16 residues. The germline gives CDR1 SGHVS, CDR2 FNYEAQ. The CDR3 loop is CASSPSHATGANVLTF. DNA for the CDR3: TGTGCCAGCAGCCCGTCCCATGCCACTGGGGCCAACGTCCTGACTTTC. Looking up the rest from reference TRBV7-6 and TRBJ2-6 gives the full variable domain: GAGVSQSPRYKVTKRGQDVALRCDPISGHVSLYWYRQALGQGPEFLTYFNYEAQQDKSGLPNDRFSAERPEGSISTLTIQRTEQRDSAMYRCASSPSHATGANVLTFGAGSRLTVL.

This sequence joins TRBV6-6 and TRBJ1-5; no definite D call. Germline assignment: CDR1 MNHNY and CDR2 SVGAGI (reference sequence). The CDR3 extends over 13 amino acids. V was trimmed by 8 bases and J by 1 base, leaving 9 bases between them. CDR3 sequence: CASRQDSNQPQHF. The CDR3 DNA reads as TGTGCCAGCCGCCAGGACAGCAATCAGCCCCAGCATTTT.

The chain has TRBV5-1 and TRBJ1-3; D unclear. Trimming removed 4 bases at V and 0 bases at J, with 14 bases between. This CDR3 has 16 residues. The germline V gene has CDR1 SGHRS and CDR2 YFSETQ. CDR3 coding DNA: TGCGCCAGCAGCGGCACACCGGCTATCTCTGGAAACACCATATATTTT. This translates into CASSGTPAISGNTIYF.

The V call is TRBV19, the J call TRBJ2-4; D is possibly TRBD2 (6 bases). The germline V gene has CDR1 LNHDA and CDR2 SQIVND (reference sequence). The CDR3 is 15 amino acids. V shed 9 bases and J shed 9 bases, with 24 bases lying between them. The CDR3 here is CASSYTGLGSSIQYF. CDR3 nucleotides: TGTGCCAGCAGCTACACGGGACTGGGATCTAGCATTCAGTACTTC.

The rearrangement links TRBV4-1 to TRBJ1-1, with 8 positions matching TRBD1. CDR1 and CDR2 from the germline V gene are MGHRA and YSYEKL. V shed 6 bases and J 6 bases; nucleotides not matched to a gene: 6. The CDR3 extends over 13 amino acids. This CDR3 reads CASRGAGGPEAFF. CDR3 nucleotides: TGCGCCAGCAGGGGGGCAGGGGGCCCTGAAGCTTTCTTT.

CDR3 sequence reads: CASRAQGDYGYTF. CDR3 DNA: TGTGCCAGCAGGGCACAGGGAGACTATGGCTACACCTTC. The rearrangement uses TRBV6-1 and TRBJ1-2; TRBD1 might be the D (6 bases). Trimming stripped 6 bases from V and 3 bases from J, with 11 bases between. Germline V gene lookup returns CDR1 MNHNS and CDR2 SASEGT. The CDR3 is made up of 13 amino acids.

This rearrangement joins TRBV29-1 to TRBJ2-5; D possibly corresponds to TRBD2 (5 bases). This CDR3 comprises 13 residues. In germline, CDR1 is SQVTM, CDR2 ANQGSEA. Trimming took 8 bases from V and 0 from J, leaving 13 bases between them. The CDR3 sequence is CSQRGLYQETQYF. The CDR3 bases are TGCAGCCAAAGAGGGCTGTACCAAGAGACCCAGTACTTC. Supplemented by reference TRBV29-1 and TRBJ2-5, the full variable domain reads SAVISQKPSRDICQRGTSLTIQCQVDSQVTMMFWYRQQPGQSLTLIATANQGSEATYESGFVIDKFPISRPNLTFSTLTVSNMSPEDSSIYLCSQRGLYQETQYFGPGTRLLVL.

The rearrangement joins TRBV30 to TRBJ2-5, with D hard to call. The V and J ends lost 0 bases and 0 bases respectively, with 5 bases between them. Germline V gene sequence: CDR1 GTSNPN, CDR2 SVGIG (reference sequence). This CDR3 spans 13 amino acids. CDR3 region: CAWSVKNQETQYF. The CDR3, as DNA: TGTGCCTGGAGTGTAAAGAACCAAGAGACCCAGTACTTC.

Only one count was recorded for this clone. The same CDR3 also results from other DNA sequences found in this sample. The CDR3 here is CASSLVAGYNEQFF. The CDR3 region has the DNA TGTGCCAGCAGCTTAGTAGCGGGATACAATGAGCAGTTCTTC. The V and J genes are TRBV11-2 and TRBJ2-1, with 8 bases matching TRBD2. Germline V lookup: CDR1 SGHAT, CDR2 FQNNGV. With 1 base clipped from V and 4 bases from J, the junction kept 0 bases outside the gene matches. The CDR3 sequence is 14 residues long.

CDR3 in amino acids: CASSYSRGDYEQYF. The CDR3 nucleotides are TGTGCCAGCAGTTACTCACGCGGGGATTACGAGCAGTACTTC. This sequence joins TRBV6-6 and TRBJ2-7; D may be TRBD2 (6 bases). Trimming shortened V by 0 bases and J by 4 bases, and 10 bases separated the two germline ends. This CDR3 is 14 amino acids long. Germline CDR1 reads MNHNY; CDR2 reads SVGAGI (reference sequence).